This T cell receptor beta chain was sequenced during a study of technical replicates of blood from a handful of donors. This CDR3 has 16 residues. J lost 4 bases, V lost 5 bases, and 5 bases had no gene match. Germline V gene lookup returns CDR1 MNHNY and CDR2 SVGAGI (reference sequence). The protocol was immunoSEQ multiplex PCR, while the TCRdb copy is restricted to in-frame clones and leaves out a portion. The sample includes around 67,000 clones, about 86% seen only once; the top ten take approximately 5.1%. The chain has TRBV6-6 and TRBJ2-5; 15 nucleotides agree with TRBD2. The sample taken for sequencing was PBMCs. This clonotype originated in a human donor in good health. Some clones in this sample may be carry-over from other donors' samples. The CDR3 loop reads CASSQGTSGRRETQYF. The DNA for the CDR3 is TGTGCCAGCAGTCAGGGGACTAGCGGGAGGAGAGAGACCCAGTACTTC.